This TCR beta chain derives from a study of shared clonotypes between healthy human individuals. About the study: CD8 memory received one plate per donor, CD8 naive two, CD4 memory three and CD4 naive three.

Study results and caveats: Sorted-subset sequencing, rarefaction showed, was incomplete despite large depth.

This clone was picked up one time. Its matching antigen is unknown. Distinct nucleotide sequences in the sample also encode this CDR3. Here immunoSEQ multiplex PCR was the method, and the copy in TCRdb shows in-frame clones only, minus some. The table includes roughly 1 million clones, around four fifths detected once. Healthy and HIV-negative, the adult donors had no recent acute infections or vaccinations. Germline V gives CDR1 SGHTA, CDR2 FQGNSA. Trimming left V 1 base short and J 6 bases short, with 2 bases between. The CDR3 totals 11 residues. Sequences were obtained from memory CD4+ T cells sorted from blood. The sample's subset: CD45RA-negative fraction. The gene calls are TRBV7-2 and TRBJ2-3; D not certain. The receptor's source is a man in his late teens or twenties in good health. CDR3 nucleotide sequence: TGTGCCAGCAGCTTAGTCGATACGCAGTATTTT. Translating it yields CASSLVDTQYF.